This T cell receptor (beta chain) was observed in a study of T cells expressing NK-cell markers (dated by TCRdb to about 2020). For context, the study as a whole: TCR beta-chain repertoires were profiled in sorted CD3+CD56+NKG2C+, CD3+CD56+NKG2C- and CD3+CD56-NKG2C+ T-cell subsets from about 8 donors. Of the eight sequenced donors, seven were found to be HCMV-seropositive and one was found to be HCMV-seronegative. The libraries were sequenced on Illumina HiSeq 2000/2500, MiSeq or NextSeq, producing 2 x 150 bp reads. Randomly selected healthy volunteers, three men and five women, were used as the eight sequenced donors.

To determine HCMV serostatus, a commercial ELISA kit was used to detect HCMV-specific IgG in serum. Ficoll density gradient centrifugation was used to isolate peripheral blood mononuclear cells from blood. Counted from cysteine to phenylalanine, this CDR3 has 15 amino acids. DNA for this receptor is not on file. Sequences LGHDT (CDR1) and YNNKEL (CDR2) are obtained from the germline V gene (reference sequence). This sample was sequenced with an Illumina HiSeq 2000. 5'RACE template switching, by which a universal primer site and unique molecular identifiers were added, was used to make TCR beta cDNA libraries. cDNA synthesis was primed from the TCR beta constant segment, followed by two successive PCR amplification steps. Under the source paper's analysis protocol: MIGEC handled demultiplexing of the reads and grouping by UMI, while MiTCR was used to assemble and quantify clonotypes. Only TCR cDNA sequences supported by at least two reads were kept to exclude erroneous sequences. The tcR package was used for downstream repertoire analysis, and clonotypes were matched across fractions by CDR3 nucleotide sequence plus V segment. VDJmatch was used to annotate antigen specificity against VDJdb, with one amino acid substitution in CDR3 allowed. Following TCRdb reprocessing, every CDR3 protein sequence forms one entry, and DNA is not provided. V and J calls and clone size were set by TCRdb, not the authors. The table for this sample records approximately 170,000 distinct CDR3 sequences. The biggest ten clones account for around 20% of the sample.

As to this clonotype: Its antigen has not been determined.

Results the study describes overall, beyond this receptor: In six donors, the dominant CD3+CD56+NKG2C+ clonotypes were among the top 10 CD8+ clonotypes and accounted for about 1.0-7.0% of CD8+ T cells. Whether the expanded NKG2C-expressing T cell clones were specific for HCMV antigens was left unclear. Those dominant clonotypes were again the most abundant among CD3+CD56-NKG2C+ cells in a few donors, at about 25-60.1%.

Sequencing used blood T cells: a sorted CD56 or NKG2C T cell subset, CD4+ or CD8+ T cells, or bulk PBMC T cells (not recorded which). This receptor was obtained from a man aged 18 to 69 in good health. This chain is built from TRBV3-1 and TRBJ1-2. The CDR3 amino acid sequence is: CASSQDGQALGGYTF. Supplemented by the reference TRBV3-1 and TRBJ1-2 proteins around the CDR3, the complete variable domain is DTAVSQTPKYLVTQMGNDKSIKCEQNLGHDTMYWYKQDSKKFLKIMFSYNNKELIINETVPNRFSPKSPDKAHLNLHINSLELGDSAVYFCASSQDGQALGGYTFGSGTRLTVV.